This TCR beta chain was documented in a study of response to subunit inactivated influenza vaccine. TCRdb re-called the RT-PCR reads through MiXCR, storing one row per CDR3 protein. Here the sample spans around 760,000 distinct CDR3 sequences, approximately 13% being singletons. CDR1 is SQVTM, CDR2 ANQGSEA, per germline. The CDR3 totals 12 residues. The V and J ends lost 6 bases and 5 bases respectively, with 14 bases between them. Sequencing was performed on PBMCs from blood, taken 14 to 15 days before vaccination. The chain carries TRBV29-1 and TRBJ2-7; the D call may be TRBD1 or TRBD2 (5 bases each). This receptor was identified in a man aged 50 or older who received an inactivated influenza vaccine. CDR3 sequence reads: CSVGRGGDEQYF. CDR3 sequence (DNA): TGCAGCGTGGGACGGGGCGGCGACGAGCAGTACTTC.